This T cell receptor beta chain was identified during a study of cytomegalovirus exposure and HLA in healthy donors. Study-wide results and caveats: 150 to 200 TCR beta chains were listed as cytomegalovirus-associated. Across donors, sequencing depth was assumed by presence/absence analyses to be roughly uniform. The HLA-A and HLA-B alleles of most subjects were reportedly predicted accurately from TCR beta sequences. The classifier was said to identify cytomegalovirus status with high specificity and sensitivity.

PCR primers comprised 60 Vbeta and 13 Jbeta primers. Method: immunoSEQ multiplex PCR; TCRdb's copy keeps in-frame clones and lacks some. In the table there are fewer than 250,000 clones, over 60% of which are singletons. As concerns this clone: Its cognate antigen is unknown.

The CDR3 length is 11 residues. Germline CDR1 and CDR2: MNHEY and SVGAGI. Deletions cut 6 bases from V and 8 bases from J, with 7 bases between. The chain combines TRBV6-5 with TRBJ2-2; no reliable D call. The sample was PBMCs. This receptor was taken from a man between 18 and 35 years old in good health and CMV-seronegative. The CDR3 protein is CASSMRGELFF. CDR3 nucleotide sequence: TGTGCCAGCAGCATGAGGGGGGAGCTGTTTTTT.